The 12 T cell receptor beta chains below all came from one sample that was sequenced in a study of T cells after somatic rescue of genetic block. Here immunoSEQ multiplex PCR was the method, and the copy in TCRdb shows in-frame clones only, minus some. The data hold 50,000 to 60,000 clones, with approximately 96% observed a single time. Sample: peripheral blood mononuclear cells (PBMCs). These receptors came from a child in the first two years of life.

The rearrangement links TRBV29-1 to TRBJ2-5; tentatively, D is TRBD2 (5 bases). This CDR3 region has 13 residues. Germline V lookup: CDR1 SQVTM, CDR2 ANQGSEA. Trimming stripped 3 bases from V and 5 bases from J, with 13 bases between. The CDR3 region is CSVDLSPGETQYF. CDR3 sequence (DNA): TGCAGCGTTGATTTGAGCCCGGGGGAGACCCAGTACTTC.

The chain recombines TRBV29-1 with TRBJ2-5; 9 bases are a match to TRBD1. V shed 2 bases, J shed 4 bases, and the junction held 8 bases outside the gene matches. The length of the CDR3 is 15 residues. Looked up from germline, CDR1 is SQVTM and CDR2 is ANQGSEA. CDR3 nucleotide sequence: TGCAGCGTTGAATCATTACAGGGGGCCGGAGAGACCCAGTACTTC. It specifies CSVESLQGAGETQYF.

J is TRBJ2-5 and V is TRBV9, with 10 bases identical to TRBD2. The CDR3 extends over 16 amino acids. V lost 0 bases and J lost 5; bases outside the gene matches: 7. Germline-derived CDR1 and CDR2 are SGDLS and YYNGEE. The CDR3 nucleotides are TGTGCCAGCAGCGTAGAGGGGAGCGGGAGGGTGGAGACCCAGTACTTC. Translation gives CASSVEGSGRVETQYF.

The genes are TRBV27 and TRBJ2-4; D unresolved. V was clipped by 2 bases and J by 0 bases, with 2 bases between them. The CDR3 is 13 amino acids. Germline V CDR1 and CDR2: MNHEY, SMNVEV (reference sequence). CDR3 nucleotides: TGTGCCAGCAGTTTAACAGCCAAAAACATTCAGTACTTC. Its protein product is CASSLTAKNIQYF.

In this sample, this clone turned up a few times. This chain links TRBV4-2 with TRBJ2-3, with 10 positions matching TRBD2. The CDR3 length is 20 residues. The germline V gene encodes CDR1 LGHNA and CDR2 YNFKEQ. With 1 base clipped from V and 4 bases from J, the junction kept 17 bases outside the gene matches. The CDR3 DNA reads TGTGCCAGCAGCCAAGGATTGCGGTTCCTAGCGGGAGATTGGGCAGATACGCAGTATTTT. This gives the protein CASSQGLRFLAGDWADTQYF.

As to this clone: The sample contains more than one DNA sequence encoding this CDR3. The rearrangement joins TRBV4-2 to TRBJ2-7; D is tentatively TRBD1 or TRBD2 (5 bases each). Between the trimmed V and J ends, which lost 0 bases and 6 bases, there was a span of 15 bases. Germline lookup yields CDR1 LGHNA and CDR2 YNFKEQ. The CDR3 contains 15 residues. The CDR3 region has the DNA TGTGCCAGCAGCCAAGATCCGGGGCTCCTACGCGAGCAGTACTTC. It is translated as CASSQDPGLLREQYF.

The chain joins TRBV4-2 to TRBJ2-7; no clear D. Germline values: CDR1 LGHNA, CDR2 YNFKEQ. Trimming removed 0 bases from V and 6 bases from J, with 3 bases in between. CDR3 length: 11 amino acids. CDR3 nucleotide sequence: TGTGCCAGCAGCCAAGAAGCCGAGCAGTACTTC. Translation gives CASSQEAEQYF.

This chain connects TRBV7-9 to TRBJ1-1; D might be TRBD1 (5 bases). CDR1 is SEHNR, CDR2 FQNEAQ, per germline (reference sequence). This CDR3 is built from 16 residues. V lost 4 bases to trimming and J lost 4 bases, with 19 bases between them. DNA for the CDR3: TGTGCCAGCAGCTCCCACCCCCCTGCTGGGGCCACTGAAGCTTTCTTT. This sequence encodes CASSSHPPAGATEAFF.

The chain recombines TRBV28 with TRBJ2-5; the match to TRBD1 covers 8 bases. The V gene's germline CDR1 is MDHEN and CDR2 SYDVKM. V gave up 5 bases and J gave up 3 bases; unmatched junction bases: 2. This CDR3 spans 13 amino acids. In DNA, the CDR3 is TGTGCCAGCAGTCTGACAGGGGAAGAGACCCAGTACTTC. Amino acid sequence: CASSLTGEETQYF.

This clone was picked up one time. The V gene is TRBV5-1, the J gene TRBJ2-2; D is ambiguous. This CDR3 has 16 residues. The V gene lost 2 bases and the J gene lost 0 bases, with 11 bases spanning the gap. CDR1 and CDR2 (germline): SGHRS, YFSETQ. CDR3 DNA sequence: TGCGCCAGCAGCTTAGGTACATTGTCGAACACCGGGGAGCTGTTTTTT. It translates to CASSLGTLSNTGELFF.

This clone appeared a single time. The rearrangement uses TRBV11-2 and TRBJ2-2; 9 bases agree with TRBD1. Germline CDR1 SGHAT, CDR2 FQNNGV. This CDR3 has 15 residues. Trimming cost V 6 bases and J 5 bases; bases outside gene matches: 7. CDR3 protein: CASSPRDRATGELFF. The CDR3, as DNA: TGTGCCAGCAGTCCTCGGGACAGGGCGACCGGGGAGCTGTTTTTT.

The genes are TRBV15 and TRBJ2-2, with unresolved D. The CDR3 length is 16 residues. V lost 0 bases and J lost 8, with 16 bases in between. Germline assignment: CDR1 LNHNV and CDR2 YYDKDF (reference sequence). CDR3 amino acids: CATSRDWTATIGELFF. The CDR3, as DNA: TGTGCCACCAGCAGAGATTGGACGGCCACCATTGGGGAGCTGTTTTTT.